This is a list of T cell receptor beta chains from one sample in a study of human T cells and chemical hapten exposure. TCRdb reprocessed the RACE reads via MiXCR and lists one record per CDR3 protein. The sample consists of over 85,000 distinct CDR3 sequences, about 8.6% of them appearing once. Sequenced: whole blood. The receptors were sampled from a female donor in good health. Some clones in this sample may be carry-over from other donors' samples. Both conserved end residues are part of each CDR3. Fields, in order: clone size, J gene, V gene, D gene, CDR3 DNA, CDR3 protein. D genes are given only for firm matches. The size of a clone is reported for some rows only, either as once, few or many, or as a class for expanded clones.

few | TRBJ2-7 | TRBV19 | TRBD2 | TGTGCCAGTAGTAAAAAGATGTACGGACTAGCGAGAGACGAGCAGTACTTC | CASSKKMYGLARDEQYF
few | TRBJ2-7 | TRBV27 | . | TGTGCCAGCAGTTATAGGGCCCCTCCGAGGAACGAGCAGTACTTC | CASSYRAPPRNEQYF
few | TRBJ1-2 | TRBV4-1 | . | TGCGCCAGCAGCCAAGGGTCATTTAGTCAGAATAACTATGGCTACACCTTC | CASSQGSFSQNNYGYTF
few | TRBJ1-1 | TRBV6-5 | . | TGTGCCGCGGGGGGCTCCGTTCTGAAGACTGAAGCTTTCTTT | CAAGGSVLKTEAFF
. | TRBJ2-5 | TRBV2 | . | TGTGCCAGCAGTGAAGAAGGGGTCATAGAGACCCAGTACTTC | CASSEEGVIETQYF
. | TRBJ1-3 | TRBV6-6 | . | TGTGCCAGCAGTTCGCCGGACACTGGCTCTGGAAACACCATATATTTT | CASSSPDTGSGNTIYF
few | TRBJ2-7 | TRBV6-2/TRBV6-3 | . | TGTGCCAGCAGTTCGAACCGGGTTGGGCAGTACTTC | CASSSNRVGQYF
many | TRBJ2-3 | TRBV7-2 | . | TGTGCCAGCAGCTTAGCGGCCGGGGTGGATACGCAGTATTTT | CASSLAAGVDTQYF
few | TRBJ2-1 | TRBV4-2 | TRBD2 | TGTGCCAGCAGCCAAGAGGCTAGCGGGAGCGATGAGCAGTTCTTC | CASSQEASGSDEQFF
few | TRBJ2-3 | TRBV29-1 | . | TGCAGCTATACACCGACTAGCACAGATACGCAGTATTTT | CSYTPTSTDTQYF
few | TRBJ1-1 | TRBV10-3 | TRBD1 | TGTGCCATCAGCACAGGGGGACTCAACACTGAAGCTTTCTTT | CAISTGGLNTEAFF
. | TRBJ2-7 | TRBV18 | TRBD2 | TGTGCCAGCTCACACGCGGGAGAGAGCTCCTACGAGCAGTACTTC | CASSHAGESSYEQYF
few | TRBJ2-1 | TRBV7-9 | TRBD2 | TGTGCCAGTAGATGGGGGGGGTCCTACAATGAGCAGTTCTTC | CASRWGGSYNEQFF
. | TRBJ2-1 | TRBV30 | . | TGTGCCTGGAGTGTAGACGCTGCCTCCTACAATGAGCAGTTCTTC | CAWSVDAASYNEQFF
many | TRBJ2-6 | TRBV5-6 | . | TGTGCCAGCAGCTTAAGGGCCACTGGGGCCAACGTCCTGACTTTC | CASSLRATGANVLTF
few | TRBJ2-7 | TRBV6-1 | . | TGTGCCAGCAGTGAAGGAGGGCTCGCGGCTTGGCAGTACTTC | CASSEGGLAAWQYF
few | TRBJ2-5 | TRBV5-6 | TRBD2 | TGTGCCAGCAGCCCCGGACTAGCGAGTCGACAAGAGACCCAGTACTTC | CASSPGLASRQETQYF
few | TRBJ2-1 | TRBV28 | TRBD2 | TGTGCCAGCAGTCCTCCGACTAGCGGATACAATGAGCAGTTCTTC | CASSPPTSGYNEQFF
few | TRBJ2-3 | TRBV7-9 | TRBD2 | TGTGCCAGCAGCCCTGGGACTAGCGTCACAGATACGCAGTATTTT | CASSPGTSVTDTQYF